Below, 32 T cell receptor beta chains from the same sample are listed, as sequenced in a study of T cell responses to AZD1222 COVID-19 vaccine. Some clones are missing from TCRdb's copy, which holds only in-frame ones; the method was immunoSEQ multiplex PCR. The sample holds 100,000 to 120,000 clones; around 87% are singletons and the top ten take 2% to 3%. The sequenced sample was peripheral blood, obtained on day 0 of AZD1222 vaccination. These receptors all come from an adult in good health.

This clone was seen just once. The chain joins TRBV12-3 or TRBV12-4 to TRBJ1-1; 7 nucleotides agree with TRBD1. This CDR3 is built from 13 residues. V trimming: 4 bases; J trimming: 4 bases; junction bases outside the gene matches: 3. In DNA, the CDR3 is TGTGCCAGCAGTTCAGGGGGACTCACTGAAGCTTTCTTT. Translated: CASSSGGLTEAFF.

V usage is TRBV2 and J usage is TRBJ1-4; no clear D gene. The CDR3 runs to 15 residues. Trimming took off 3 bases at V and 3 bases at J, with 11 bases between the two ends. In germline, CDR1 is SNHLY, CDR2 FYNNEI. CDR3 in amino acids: CASSEVGVSNEKLFF. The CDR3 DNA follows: TGTGCCAGCAGTGAGGTCGGGGTTTCTAATGAAAAACTGTTTTTT.

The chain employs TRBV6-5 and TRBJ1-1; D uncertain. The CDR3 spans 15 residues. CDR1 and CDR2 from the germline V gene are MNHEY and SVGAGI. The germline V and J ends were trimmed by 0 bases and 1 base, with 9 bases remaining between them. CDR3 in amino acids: CASSYSGRANTEAFF. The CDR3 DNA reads TGTGCCAGCAGTTACTCCGGGCGGGCGAACACTGAAGCTTTCTTT.

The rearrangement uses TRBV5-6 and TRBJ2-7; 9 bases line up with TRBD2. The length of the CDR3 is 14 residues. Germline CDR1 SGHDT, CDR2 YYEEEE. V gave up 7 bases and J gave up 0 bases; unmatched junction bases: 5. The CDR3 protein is CASGKAGGSYEQYF. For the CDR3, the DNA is TGTGCCAGCGGGAAAGCGGGAGGCTCCTACGAGCAGTACTTC.

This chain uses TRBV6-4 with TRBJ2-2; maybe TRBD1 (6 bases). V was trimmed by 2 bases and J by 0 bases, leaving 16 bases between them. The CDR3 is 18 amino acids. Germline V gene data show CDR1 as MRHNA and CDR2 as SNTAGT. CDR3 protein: CASSDVGGKTSNTGELFF. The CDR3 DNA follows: TGTGCCAGCAGTGACGTTGGGGGCAAGACCTCGAACACCGGGGAGCTGTTTTTT.

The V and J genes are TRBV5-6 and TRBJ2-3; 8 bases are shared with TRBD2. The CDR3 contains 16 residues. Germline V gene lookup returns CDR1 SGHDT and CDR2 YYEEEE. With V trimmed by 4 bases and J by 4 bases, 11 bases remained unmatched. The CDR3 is CASSVTSGEGPDTQYF. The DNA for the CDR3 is TGTGCCAGCAGCGTTACTAGCGGAGAGGGTCCAGATACGCAGTATTTT.

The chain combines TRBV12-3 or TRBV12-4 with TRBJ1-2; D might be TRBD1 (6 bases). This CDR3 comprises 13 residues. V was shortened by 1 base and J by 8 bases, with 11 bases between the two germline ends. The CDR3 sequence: CASSLVQGWGYTF. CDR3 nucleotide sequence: TGTGCCAGCAGTTTAGTACAGGGCTGGGGCTACACCTTC.

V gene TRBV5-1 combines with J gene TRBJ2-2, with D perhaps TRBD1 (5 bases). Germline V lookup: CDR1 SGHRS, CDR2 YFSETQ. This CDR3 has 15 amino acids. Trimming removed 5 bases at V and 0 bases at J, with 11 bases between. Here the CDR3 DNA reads TGCGCCAGCAGACAAGGGGCCTCGAACACCGGGGAGCTGTTTTTT. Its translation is CASRQGASNTGELFF.

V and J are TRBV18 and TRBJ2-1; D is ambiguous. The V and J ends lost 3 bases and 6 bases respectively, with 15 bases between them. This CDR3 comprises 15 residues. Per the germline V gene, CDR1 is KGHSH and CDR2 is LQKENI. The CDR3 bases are TGTGCCAGCTCACCCCCGACGGATCGATTCAATGAGCAGTTCTTC. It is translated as CASSPPTDRFNEQFF.

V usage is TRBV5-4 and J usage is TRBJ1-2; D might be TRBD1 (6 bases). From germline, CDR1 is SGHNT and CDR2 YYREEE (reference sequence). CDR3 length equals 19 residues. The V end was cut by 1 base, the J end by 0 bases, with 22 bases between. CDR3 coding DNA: TGTGCCAGCAGCTTGAGGGTACGGAACAGGGTACTAGCTAACTATGGCTACACCTTC. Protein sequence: CASSLRVRNRVLANYGYTF.

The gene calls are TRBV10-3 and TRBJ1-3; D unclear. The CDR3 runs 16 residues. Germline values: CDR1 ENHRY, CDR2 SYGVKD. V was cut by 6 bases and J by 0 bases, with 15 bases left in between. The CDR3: CAISETGPYSGNTIYF. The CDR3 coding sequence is TGTGCCATCAGCGAAACCGGGCCGTACTCTGGAAACACCATATATTTT.

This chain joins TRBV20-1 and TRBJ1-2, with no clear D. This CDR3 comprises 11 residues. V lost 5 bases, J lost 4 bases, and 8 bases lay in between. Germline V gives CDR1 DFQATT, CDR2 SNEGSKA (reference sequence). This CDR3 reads CSASLVYGYTF. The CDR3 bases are TGCAGTGCTTCCCTTGTCTATGGCTACACCTTC.

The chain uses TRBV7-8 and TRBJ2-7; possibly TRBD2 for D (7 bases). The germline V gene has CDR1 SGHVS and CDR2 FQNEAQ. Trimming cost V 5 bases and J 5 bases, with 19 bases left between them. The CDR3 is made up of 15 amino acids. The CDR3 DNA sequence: TGTGCCAGCAGCAGGGGGGGAGGCAGGCCCGACGAGCAGTACTTC. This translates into CASSRGGGRPDEQYF.

CDR3 nucleotide sequence: TGTGCCAGCTCACCGCCGGGAAATAAGAACACTGAAGCTTTCTTT. Translated: CASSPPGNKNTEAFF. The chain has TRBV18 and TRBJ1-1; the D is unclear. Deletions cut 3 bases from V and 1 base from J, with 12 bases between. The germline V gene has CDR1 KGHSH and CDR2 LQKENI. The CDR3 has 15 residues. Combining the CDR3 with reference TRBV18 and TRBJ1-1 gives the whole variable domain NAGVMQNPRHLVRRRGQEARLRCSPMKGHSHVYWYRQLPEEGLKFMVYLQKENIIDESGMPKERFSAEFPKEGPSILRIQQVVRGDSAAYFCASSPPGNKNTEAFFGQGTRLTVV.

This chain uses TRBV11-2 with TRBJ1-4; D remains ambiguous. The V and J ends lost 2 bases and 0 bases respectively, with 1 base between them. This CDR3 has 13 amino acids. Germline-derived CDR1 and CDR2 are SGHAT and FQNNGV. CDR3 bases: TGTGCCAGCAGCTTATCAACTAATGAAAAACTGTTTTTT. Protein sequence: CASSLSTNEKLFF.

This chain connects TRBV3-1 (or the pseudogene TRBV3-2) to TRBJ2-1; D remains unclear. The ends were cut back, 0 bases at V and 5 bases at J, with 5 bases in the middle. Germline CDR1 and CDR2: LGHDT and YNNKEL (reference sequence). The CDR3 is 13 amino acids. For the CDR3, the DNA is TGTGCCAGCAGCCAAGATGAGCACAATGAGCAGTTCTTC. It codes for CASSQDEHNEQFF.

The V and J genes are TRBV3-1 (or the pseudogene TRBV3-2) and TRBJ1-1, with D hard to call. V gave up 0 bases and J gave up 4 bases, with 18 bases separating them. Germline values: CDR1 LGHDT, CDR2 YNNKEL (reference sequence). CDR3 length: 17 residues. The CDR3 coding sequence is TGTGCCAGCAGCCAAGATCTCTACTTGCGCACCTTCACTGAAGCTTTCTTT. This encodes CASSQDLYLRTFTEAFF.

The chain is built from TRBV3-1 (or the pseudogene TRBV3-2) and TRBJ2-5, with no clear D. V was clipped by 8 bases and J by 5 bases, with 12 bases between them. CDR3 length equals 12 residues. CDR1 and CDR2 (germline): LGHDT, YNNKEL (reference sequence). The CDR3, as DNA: TGTGCCAGCTTCAACCCCGGGGAGACCCAGTACTTC. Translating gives CASFNPGETQYF.

CDR3 sequence reads: CATSRGRQGWNQPQHF. CDR3 coding DNA: TGTGCCACCAGCAGGGGCCGACAGGGTTGGAATCAGCCCCAGCATTTT. V and J are TRBV15 and TRBJ1-5, with 7 bases lining up with TRBD1. Germline V gene sequence: CDR1 LNHNV, CDR2 YYDKDF (reference sequence). With V trimmed by 3 bases and J by 4 bases, 9 bases remained unmatched. The CDR3 runs 16 residues.

As DNA, the CDR3 is TGTGCCAGCAGTTTATTTACTAGCACAGATACGCAGTATTTT. Amino acids: CASSLFTSTDTQYF. The chain links TRBV6-2 or TRBV6-3 to TRBJ2-3; D call uncertain. CDR1 MNHEY and CDR2 SVGEGT come from the germline V gene. The ends were cut back, 4 bases at V and 0 bases at J, with 8 bases in the middle. The CDR3 contains 14 residues.

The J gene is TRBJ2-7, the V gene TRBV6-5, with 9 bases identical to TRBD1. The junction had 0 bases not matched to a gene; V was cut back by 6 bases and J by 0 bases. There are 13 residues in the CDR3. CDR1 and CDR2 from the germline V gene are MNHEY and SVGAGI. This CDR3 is CASRGQGSYEQYF. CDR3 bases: TGTGCCAGCAGGGGACAGGGCTCCTACGAGCAGTACTTC.

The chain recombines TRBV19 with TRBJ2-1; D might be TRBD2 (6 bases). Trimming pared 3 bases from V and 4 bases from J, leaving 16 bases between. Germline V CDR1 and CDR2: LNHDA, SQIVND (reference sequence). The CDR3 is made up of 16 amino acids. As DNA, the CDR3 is TGTGCCAGTAGTATTGTTGGACTACGCAAGTACAATGAGCAGTTCTTC. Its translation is CASSIVGLRKYNEQFF.

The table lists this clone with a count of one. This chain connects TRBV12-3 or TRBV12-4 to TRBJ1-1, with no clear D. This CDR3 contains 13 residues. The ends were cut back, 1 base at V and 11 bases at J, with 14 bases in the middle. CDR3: CASSLVVEVGAFF. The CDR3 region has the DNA TGTGCCAGCAGTTTAGTTGTGGAAGTGGGGGCTTTCTTT.

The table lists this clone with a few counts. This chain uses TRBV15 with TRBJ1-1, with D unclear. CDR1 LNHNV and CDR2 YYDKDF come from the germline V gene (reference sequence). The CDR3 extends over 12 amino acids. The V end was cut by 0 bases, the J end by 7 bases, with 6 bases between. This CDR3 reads CATSRDRGEAFF. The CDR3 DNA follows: TGTGCCACCAGCAGAGATCGAGGTGAAGCTTTCTTT.

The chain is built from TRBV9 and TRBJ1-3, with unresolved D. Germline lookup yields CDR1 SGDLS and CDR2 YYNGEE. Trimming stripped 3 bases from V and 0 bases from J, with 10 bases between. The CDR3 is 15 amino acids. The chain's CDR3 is CASSATSISGNTIYF. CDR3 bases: TGTGCCAGCAGCGCGACGTCCATCTCTGGAAACACCATATATTTT. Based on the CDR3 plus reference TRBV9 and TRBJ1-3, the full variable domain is DSGVTQTPKHLITATGQRVTLRCSPRSGDLSVYWYQQSLDQGLQFLIQYYNGEERAKGNILERFSAQQFPDLHSELNLSSLELGDSALYFCASSATSISGNTIYFGEGSWLTVV.

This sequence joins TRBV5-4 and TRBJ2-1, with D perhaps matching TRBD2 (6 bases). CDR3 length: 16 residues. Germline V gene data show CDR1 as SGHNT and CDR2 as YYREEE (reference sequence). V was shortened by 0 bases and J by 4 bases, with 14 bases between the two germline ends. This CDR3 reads CASSLEGWDLYNEQFF. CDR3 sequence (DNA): TGTGCCAGCAGCTTGGAAGGATGGGACTTATACAATGAGCAGTTCTTC.

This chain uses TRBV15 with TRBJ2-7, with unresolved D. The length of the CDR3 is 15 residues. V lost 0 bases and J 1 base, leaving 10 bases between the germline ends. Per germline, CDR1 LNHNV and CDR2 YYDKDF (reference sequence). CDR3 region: CATSRDRSISYEQYF. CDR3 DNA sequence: TGTGCCACCAGCAGAGATCGTTCGATTTCCTACGAGCAGTACTTC.

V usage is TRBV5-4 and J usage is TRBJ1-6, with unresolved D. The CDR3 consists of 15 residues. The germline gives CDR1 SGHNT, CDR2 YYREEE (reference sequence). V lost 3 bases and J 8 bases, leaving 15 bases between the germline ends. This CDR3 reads CASSSETEADSPLHF. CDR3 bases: TGTGCCAGCAGCTCGGAGACGGAGGCGGATTCACCCCTCCACTTT.

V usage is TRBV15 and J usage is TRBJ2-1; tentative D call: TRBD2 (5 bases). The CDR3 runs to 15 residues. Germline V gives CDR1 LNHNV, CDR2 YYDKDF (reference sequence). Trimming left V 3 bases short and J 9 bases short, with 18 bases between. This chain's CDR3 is CATSSTRSLGSEQFF. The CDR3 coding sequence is TGTGCCACCAGCAGCACTAGATCTCTCGGTAGTGAGCAGTTCTTC.

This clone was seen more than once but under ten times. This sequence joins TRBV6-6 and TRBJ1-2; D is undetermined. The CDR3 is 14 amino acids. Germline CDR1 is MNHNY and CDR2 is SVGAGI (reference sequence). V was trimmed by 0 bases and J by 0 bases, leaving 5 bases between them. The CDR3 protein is CASSYSESNYGYTF. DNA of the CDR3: TGTGCCAGCAGTTACTCTGAGTCTAACTATGGCTACACCTTC.

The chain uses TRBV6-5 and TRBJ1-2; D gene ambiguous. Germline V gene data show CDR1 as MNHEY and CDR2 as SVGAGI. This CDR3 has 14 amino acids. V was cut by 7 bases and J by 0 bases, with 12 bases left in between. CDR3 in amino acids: CASNGGEANYGYTF. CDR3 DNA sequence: TGTGCCAGCAACGGTGGTGAAGCTAACTATGGCTACACCTTC.

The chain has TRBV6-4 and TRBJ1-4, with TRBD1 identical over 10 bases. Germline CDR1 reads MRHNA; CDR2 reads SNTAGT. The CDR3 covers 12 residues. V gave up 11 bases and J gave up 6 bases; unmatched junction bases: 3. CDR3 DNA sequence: TGTGCCGGCGGGACAGGGGATGAAAAACTGTTTTTT. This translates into CAGGTGDEKLFF.